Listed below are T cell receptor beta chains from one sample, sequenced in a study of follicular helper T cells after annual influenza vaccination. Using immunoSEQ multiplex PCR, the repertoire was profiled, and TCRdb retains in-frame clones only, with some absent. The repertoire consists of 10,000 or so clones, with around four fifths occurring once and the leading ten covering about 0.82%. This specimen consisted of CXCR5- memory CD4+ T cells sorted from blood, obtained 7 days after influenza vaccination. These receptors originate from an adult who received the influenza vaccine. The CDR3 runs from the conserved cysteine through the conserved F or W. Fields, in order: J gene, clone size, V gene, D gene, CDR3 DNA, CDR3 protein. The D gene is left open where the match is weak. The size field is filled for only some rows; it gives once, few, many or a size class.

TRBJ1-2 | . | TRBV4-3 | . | TGCGCCAGCAGCCAAGAAGGTCCGGTTAACTATGGCTACACCTTC | CASSQEGPVNYGYTF
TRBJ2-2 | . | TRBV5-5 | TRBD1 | TGTGCCAGCAGCACGAGGGACAGGGAGGGAGAGCTGTTTTTT | CASSTRDREGELFF
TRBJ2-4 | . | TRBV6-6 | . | TGTGCCAGCCAAACCCTTCTCCTGGGGGCCAAAAACATTCAGTACTTC | CASQTLLLGAKNIQYF
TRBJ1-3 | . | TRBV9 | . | TGTGCCAGCAGCGTATTAGCAGAAAACTCTGGAAACACCATATATTTT | CASSVLAENSGNTIYF
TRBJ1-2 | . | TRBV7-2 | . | TGTGCCAGCAGCTTAGAGCTGGGCTATGGCTACACCTTC | CASSLELGYGYTF
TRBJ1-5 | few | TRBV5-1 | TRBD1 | TGCGCCAGCAGCAAAGAGACAGGGCATCAGCCCCAGCATTTT | CASSKETGHQPQHF
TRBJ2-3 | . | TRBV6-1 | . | TGTGCCAGCAGTGAACCCCCACCAGATACGCAGTATTTT | CASSEPPPDTQYF
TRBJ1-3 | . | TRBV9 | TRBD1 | TGTGCCAGCAGCGTCCAGGGGGCGCGTGGAAACACCATATATTTT | CASSVQGARGNTIYF
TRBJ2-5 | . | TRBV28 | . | TGTGCCAGCCAAGGGATGGGAGAGACCCAGTACTTC | CASQGMGETQYF
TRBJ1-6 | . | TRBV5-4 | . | TGTGCCAGCAGCCCAGCTGGGGCTACTTTGGATTCACCCCTCCACTTT | CASSPAGATLDSPLHF
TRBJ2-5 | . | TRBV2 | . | TGTGCCAGCAGTGACGGGGATCTTAAAGAGACCCAGTACTTC | CASSDGDLKETQYF
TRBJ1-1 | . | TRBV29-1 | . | TGCAGCGTCTCTTGGGGGGAGGGAGCTTTCTTT | CSVSWGEGAFF
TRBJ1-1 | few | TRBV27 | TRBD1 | TGTGCCAGCAGTTTCCAGGGACAGGGACAGACGCAAGAAGCTTTCTTT | CASSFQGQGQTQEAFF
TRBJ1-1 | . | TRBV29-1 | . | TGCAGCGCTGACCGGGATCCGAGGGTGAACACTGAAGCTTTCTTT | CSADRDPRVNTEAFF
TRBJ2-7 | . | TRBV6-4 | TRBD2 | TGTGCCAGCAGTGACCGGGCGGGACTAGCGGGGCCAACGTCCTACGAGCAGTACTTC | CASSDRAGLAGPTSYEQYF
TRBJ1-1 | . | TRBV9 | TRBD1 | TGTGCCAGCAGCCCAGGGGGGAGGATGGGCACTGAAGCTTTCTTT | CASSPGGRMGTEAFF
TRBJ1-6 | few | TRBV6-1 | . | TGTGCCAGCGCCGGGCCCGGGGTTAGTTCACCCCTCCACTTT | CASAGPGVSSPLHF
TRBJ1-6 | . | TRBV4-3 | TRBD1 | TGCGCCAGCAGCCAAGTAAACAGGGGGGGATCACCCCTCCACTTT | CASSQVNRGGSPLHF
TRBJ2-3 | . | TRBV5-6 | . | TGTGCCAGCAGCGTGGGTTTTTCGAGCGACACAGATACGCAGTATTTT | CASSVGFSSDTDTQYF
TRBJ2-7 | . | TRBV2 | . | TGTGCCAGCAGGTACTCGAGCTCCTACGAGCAGTACTTC | CASRYSSSYEQYF
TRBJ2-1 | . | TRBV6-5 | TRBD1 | TGTGCCAGCAGTTTCGGACAGGGGTTCCGCAATGAGCAGTTCTTC | CASSFGQGFRNEQFF
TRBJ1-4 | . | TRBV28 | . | TGTGCCAGCAGTCCCCCTGGGGGCAACAATGAAAAACTGTTTTTT | CASSPPGGNNEKLFF
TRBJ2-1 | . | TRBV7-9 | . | TGTGCCAGCAGCTTAGTCCCGTACAATGAGCAGTTCTTC | CASSLVPYNEQFF
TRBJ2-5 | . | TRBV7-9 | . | TGTGCCAGCAGCTTAACGTTCGGACTACAAGAGACCCAGTACTTC | CASSLTFGLQETQYF
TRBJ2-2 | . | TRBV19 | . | TGTGCCAGTAGGGCCGGGGACGGAACCGGGGAGCTGTTTTTT | CASRAGDGTGELFF
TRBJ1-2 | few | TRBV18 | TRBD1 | TGTGCCAGCTCACCACAATCTGCCGGGACAGAGTATGGCTACACCTTC | CASSPQSAGTEYGYTF
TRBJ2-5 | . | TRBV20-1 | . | TGCAGTGCTAGCGATGAGACCCAGTACTTC | CSASDETQYF